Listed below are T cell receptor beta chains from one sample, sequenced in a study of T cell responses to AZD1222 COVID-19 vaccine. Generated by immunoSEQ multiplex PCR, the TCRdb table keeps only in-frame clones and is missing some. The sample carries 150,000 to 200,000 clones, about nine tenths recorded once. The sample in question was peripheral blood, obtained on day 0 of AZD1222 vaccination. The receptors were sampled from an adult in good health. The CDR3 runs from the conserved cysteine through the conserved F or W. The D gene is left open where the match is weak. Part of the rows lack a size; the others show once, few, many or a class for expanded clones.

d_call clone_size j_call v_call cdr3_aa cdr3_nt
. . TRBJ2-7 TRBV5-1 CASSPAFGGSYEQYF TGCGCCAGCAGTCCCGCCTTTGGGGGCTCCTACGAGCAGTACTTC
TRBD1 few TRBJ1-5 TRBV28 CASSSGQGGWQPQHF TGTGCCAGCAGTTCGGGACAGGGCGGATGGCAGCCCCAGCATTTT
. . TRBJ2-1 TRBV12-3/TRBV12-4 CASSFGGAEQFF TGTGCCAGCAGTTTTGGGGGGGCTGAGCAGTTCTTC
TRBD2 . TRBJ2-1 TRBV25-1 CASRSASGSYNEQFF TGTGCCAGCAGATCAGCTAGCGGGAGCTACAATGAGCAGTTCTTC
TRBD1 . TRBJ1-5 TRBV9 CASSVGEGAAQPQHF TGTGCCAGCAGCGTAGGCGAGGGGGCGGCTCAGCCCCAGCATTTT
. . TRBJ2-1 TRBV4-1 CASAGGYNEQFF TGCGCCAGCGCTGGGGGCTACAATGAGCAGTTCTTC
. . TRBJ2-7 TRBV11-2 CASSLRTARSYEQYF TGTGCCAGCAGCCTAAGGACTGCCCGCTCCTACGAGCAGTACTTC
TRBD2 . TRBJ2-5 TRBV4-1 CASSQDLTTSAVQETQYF TGCGCCAGCAGCCAAGATCTCACGACTAGCGCGGTCCAAGAGACCCAGTACTTC
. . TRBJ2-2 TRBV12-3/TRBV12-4 CASSLGGPGELFF TGTGCCAGCAGTTTAGGGGGCCCCGGGGAGCTGTTTTTT
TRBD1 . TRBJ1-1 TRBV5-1 CASSLGSRTGGTEAFF TGCGCCAGCAGCTTGGGAAGTCGGACAGGGGGCACTGAAGCTTTCTTT
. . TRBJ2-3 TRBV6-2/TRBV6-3 CASSYPAGSGTDTQYF TGTGCCAGCAGTTACCCAGCGGGCTCGGGAACAGATACGCAGTATTTT
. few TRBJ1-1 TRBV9 CASSFASGEGTEAFF TGTGCCAGCAGCTTTGCCTCTGGGGAAGGCACTGAAGCTTTCTTT
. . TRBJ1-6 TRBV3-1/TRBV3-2 CASSLLTSSYNSPLHF TGTGCCAGCAGCCTTTTGACGTCCTCCTATAATTCACCCCTCCACTTT
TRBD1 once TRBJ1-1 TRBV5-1 CASSDGQGNTEAFF TGCGCCAGCAGCGACGGACAGGGCAACACTGAAGCTTTCTTT
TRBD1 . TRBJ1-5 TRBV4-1 CASSQDGTDNQPQHF TGCGCCAGCAGCCAAGATGGGACAGACAATCAGCCCCAGCATTTT
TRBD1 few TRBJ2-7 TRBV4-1 CASSQDSRDSSYEQYF TGCGCCAGCAGCCAAGACTCTCGGGACAGCTCCTACGAGCAGTACTTC
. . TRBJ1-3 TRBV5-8 CASSLGVSSGNTIYF TGTGCCAGCAGCTTGGGAGTGAGCTCTGGAAACACCATATATTTT
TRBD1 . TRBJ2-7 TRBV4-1 CASSQVGQGHYEQYF TGCGCCAGCAGCCAAGTCGGACAGGGACACTACGAGCAGTACTTC
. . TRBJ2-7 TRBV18 CASSPTSSYEQYF TGTGCCAGCTCTCCCACTAGTAGCTACGAGCAGTACTTC
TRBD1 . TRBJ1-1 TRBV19 CASSTTGGRGNTEAFF TGTGCCAGTAGTACCACAGGGGGCAGGGGGAACACTGAAGCTTTCTTT
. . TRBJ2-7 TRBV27 CASSLRSQLGEQYF TGTGCCAGCAGTTTACGGAGCCAATTGGGGGAGCAGTACTTC
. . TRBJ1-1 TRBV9 CASSRDPGRVNTEAFF TGTGCCAGCAGCAGGGACCCGGGCAGGGTGAACACTGAAGCTTTCTTT
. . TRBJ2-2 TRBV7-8 CASRMAVVPTGELFF TGTGCCAGCAGAATGGCGGTGGTCCCCACCGGGGAGCTGTTTTTT
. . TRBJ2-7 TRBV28 CASSYINERGEQYF TGTGCCAGCAGCTATATCAACGAGAGGGGGGAGCAGTACTTC
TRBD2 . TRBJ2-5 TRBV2 CASRTSGRGETQYF TGTGCCAGCAGGACTAGCGGGAGGGGAGAGACCCAGTACTTC
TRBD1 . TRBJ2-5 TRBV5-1 CASSLAAGGEKTQYF TGCGCCAGCAGCTTGGCGGCAGGGGGTGAAAAGACCCAGTACTTC
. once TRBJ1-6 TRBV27 CASSIQGYNSPLHF TGTGCCAGCAGCATTCAGGGGTATAATTCACCCCTCCACTTT
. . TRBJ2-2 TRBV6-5 CASSFSFTGELFF TGTGCCAGCAGTTTCTCATTTACCGGGGAGCTGTTTTTT
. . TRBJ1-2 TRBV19 CASRWGAANYGYTF TGTGCCAGTAGATGGGGGGCTGCTAACTATGGCTACACCTTC
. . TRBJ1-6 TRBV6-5 CASTVGTSPLHF TGTGCCAGCACCGTGGGGACTTCACCCCTCCACTTT
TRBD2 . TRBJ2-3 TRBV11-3 CASSLNSGRRDTQYF TGTGCCAGCAGCTTAAATAGCGGGAGGAGAGATACGCAGTATTTT
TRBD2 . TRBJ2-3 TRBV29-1 CSVEGGTSTDTQYF TGCAGCGTTGAGGGGGGGACTAGCACAGATACGCAGTATTTT
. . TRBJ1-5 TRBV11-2 CASSLDRKQPQHF TGTGCCAGCAGCTTAGACAGGAAACAACCCCAGCATTTT
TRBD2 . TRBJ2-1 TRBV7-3 CASSPGLAEYNEQFF TGTGCCAGCAGCCCTGGACTAGCAGAATACAATGAGCAGTTCTTC
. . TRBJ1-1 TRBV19 CATKERGATEAFF TGTGCCACAAAGGAGCGAGGGGCCACTGAAGCTTTCTTT
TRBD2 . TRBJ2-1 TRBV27 CASSLSGGSGSWNEQFF TGTGCCAGCAGTTTATCCGGGGGAAGCGGGAGCTGGAATGAGCAGTTCTTC
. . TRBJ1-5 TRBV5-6 CASSLGQSNQPQHF TGTGCCAGCAGCTTAGGACAGAGCAATCAGCCCCAGCATTTT
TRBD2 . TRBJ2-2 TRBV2 CASRLLSGPGELFF TGTGCCAGCAGACTCCTTAGCGGGCCCGGGGAGCTGTTTTTT
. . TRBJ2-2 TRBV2 CASRPQGYGELFF TGTGCCAGCAGGCCACAGGGTTACGGGGAGCTGTTTTTT
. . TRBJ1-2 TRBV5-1 CASSSGQQPDYGYTF TGCGCCAGCAGCTCGGGACAACAGCCAGACTATGGCTACACCTTC
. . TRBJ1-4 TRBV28 CASSSYEATNEKLFF TGTGCCAGCAGTTCTTACGAAGCAACTAATGAAAAACTGTTTTTT
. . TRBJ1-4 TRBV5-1 CASSLEGGRGEKLFF TGCGCCAGCAGCTTGGAGGGGGGTCGTGGTGAAAAACTGTTTTTT
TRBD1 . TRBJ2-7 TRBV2 CASSTDRAYEQYF TGTGCCTCTTCTACGGACAGGGCCTACGAGCAGTACTTC
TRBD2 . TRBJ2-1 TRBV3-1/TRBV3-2 CASTLAGVPNEQFF TGTGCCAGCACACTAGCGGGAGTACCCAATGAGCAGTTCTTC
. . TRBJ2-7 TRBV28 CASSLQGSYEQYF TGTGCCAGCAGTTTACAGGGCTCCTACGAGCAGTACTTC
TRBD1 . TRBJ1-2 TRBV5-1 CASSESPQGVRAYGYTF TGCGCCAGCAGCGAGTCCCCACAGGGGGTGCGTGCCTATGGCTACACCTTC
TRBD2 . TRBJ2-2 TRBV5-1 CASTRAGTRNTGELFF TGCGCCAGCACCCGAGCCGGGACTAGGAACACCGGGGAGCTGTTTTTT
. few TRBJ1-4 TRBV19 CASTGRTNEKLFF TGTGCATCAACTGGGCGCACTAATGAAAAACTGTTTTTT
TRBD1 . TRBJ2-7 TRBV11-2 CASRRTGHEQYF TGTGCCAGCAGAAGGACAGGTCACGAGCAGTACTTC
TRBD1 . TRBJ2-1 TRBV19 CASSTGGNEQFF TGTGCCAGTAGTACAGGGGGCAATGAGCAGTTCTTC
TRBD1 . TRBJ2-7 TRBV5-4 CASARGTGSYEQYF TGTGCCAGCGCTAGGGGGACAGGGTCCTACGAGCAGTACTTC